This T cell receptor beta chain was sequenced for a study of CD8 T cells in ankylosing spondylitis. Trimming removed 8 bases from V and 7 bases from J, with 11 bases in between. There are 11 residues in the CDR3. Germline-derived CDR1 and CDR2 are ENHRY and SYGVKD. TCRdb recomputed calls from the 5' RACE reads with MiXCR, one row per CDR3 protein. Here the sample spans fewer than 550,000 distinct CDR3 sequences, 5.3% being singletons. This clonotype was observed many times. Its cognate antigen is unknown. Overall study results and limits: Significant enrichment of disease-linked clones was reported in matched ankylosing spondylitis synovial fluid. The study identified a TCR beta motif of eight highly homologous variants that appeared characteristic of ankylosing spondylitis blood.

This sequence originates from a male donor with ankylosing spondylitis. The genes are TRBV10-3 and TRBJ1-1; D gene ambiguous. The specimen sequenced was blood, either unsorted or a sorted T cell fraction (not recorded which). The chain's CDR3 is CAIGRAREAFF. The CDR3 DNA follows: TGTGCCATCGGGAGGGCTCGTGAAGCTTTCTTT.